This TCR beta chain was profiled in a study of OX40 agonist ivuxolimab in advanced cancers. Study-level information: Every 2 weeks, ivuxolimab was infused into the patients intravenously at between 0.01 and 10 mg/kg.

CDR1 is LNHNV and CDR2 is YYDKDF in the germline V gene (reference sequence). The CDR3 totals 14 residues. After removal of 8 bases from V and 6 bases from J, the junction contained 9 bases not matched to a gene. The method was immunoSEQ multiplex PCR; TCRdb's version includes in-frame clones alone and lacks a portion of them. The sample lists some 110,000 clones; about 90% were seen once. The clonotype was recovered from an adult with an advanced solid tumor such as melanoma, head and neck, liver or kidney cancer. This chain connects TRBV15 to TRBJ2-1, with 8 bases lining up with TRBD2. Sequences were derived from CD4+ or CD8+ T cells sorted from blood, sampled in a trial of the OX40 agonist ivuxolimab. CDR3: CATRRTSSVNEQFF. DNA for the CDR3: TGTGCCACCCGAAGGACTAGCTCGGTCAATGAGCAGTTCTTC.